This T cell receptor beta chain appears in the sequencing data of a study of blood T cell repertoires in COVID-19. Whole-study context: COVID-19 samples collected from the United States, Italy and Spain covered acute and convalescent phases.

Enrollees, about 18 to 95 years old, lived in about two dozen US areas. Within the 2 weeks before study entry, each person in the exposed group met a COVID-19 case. Germline-derived CDR1 and CDR2 are KGHSH and LQKENI. CDR3 size: 16 residues. Between the trimmed V and J ends, which lost 3 bases and 2 bases, there was a span of 14 bases. Clones were read by immunoSEQ multiplex PCR, and TCRdb kept only the in-frame ones, dropping some. This table has 250,000 or so clones, 80% to 90% appearing once. What was sequenced was PBMCs or T cells enriched from blood (not recorded which). The clonotype was recovered from a woman aged 40 to 49 who had been exposed to COVID-19. This sequence joins TRBV18 and TRBJ2-1; weak D call: TRBD1 (5 bases). The CDR3: CASSPRRLDTYNEQFF. DNA for the CDR3: TGTGCCAGCTCACCGAGGCGGTTGGACACCTACAATGAGCAGTTCTTC. The full variable domain, with the rest looked up from reference TRBV18 and TRBJ2-1, is NAGVMQNPRHLVRRRGQEARLRCSPMKGHSHVYWYRQLPEEGLKFMVYLQKENIIDESGMPKERFSAEFPKEGPSILRIQQVVRGDSAAYFCASSPRRLDTYNEQFFGPGTRLTVL.